A single sample is the source of the 29 T cell receptor beta chains below, sequenced in a study of cytomegalovirus exposure and HLA in healthy donors. Sequenced by immunoSEQ multiplex PCR; TCRdb stores in-frame clones only, minus some. The repertoire holds 150,000 to 200,000 clones, with 84% as singletons. The sequenced material came from PBMCs. The source of these receptors is a man aged 18 to 35 in good health and CMV-seropositive.

This clone was seen just once. The V gene is TRBV28, the J gene TRBJ2-7; TRBD2 agrees at 13 bases. The CDR3 loop spans 17 amino acids. The V segment lost 5 bases and the J segment 6 bases; nucleotides outside the gene matches: 13. Germline CDR1 reads MDHEN; CDR2 reads SYDVKM. CDR3 nucleotide sequence: TGTGCCAGCAGTCTAAATGGGGGAACTAGCGGGAGGGGCGAGCAGTACTTC. As protein: CASSLNGGTSGRGEQYF. Variable domain in full (rest from reference TRBV28 and TRBJ2-7): DVKVTQSSRYLVKRTGEKVFLECVQDMDHENMFWYRQDPGLGLRLIYFSYDVKMKEKGDIPEGYSVSREKKERFSLILESASTNQTSMYLCASSLNGGTSGRGEQYFGPGTRLTVT.

The chain joins TRBV27 to TRBJ2-7, with 7 bases that match TRBD2. V lost 3 bases and J lost 0; bases outside the gene matches: 11. Germline V gene lookup returns CDR1 MNHEY and CDR2 SMNVEV (reference sequence). This CDR3 has 17 amino acids. The CDR3 sequence: CASSFTPRGVSSYEQYF. The CDR3 region has the DNA TGTGCCAGCAGTTTTACCCCCCGGGGGGTAAGCTCCTACGAGCAGTACTTC.

CDR3 amino acids: CASSLKTGVNEQFF. The CDR3 coding sequence is TGTGCCAGCAGCTTAAAGACAGGGGTCAATGAGCAGTTCTTC. The genes are TRBV7-3 and TRBJ2-1; 8 nucleotides align to TRBD1. The CDR3 consists of 14 residues. V trimming: 1 base; J trimming: 6 bases; junction bases outside the gene matches: 2. The V gene's germline CDR1 is SGHTA and CDR2 FQGTGA.

The CDR3 loop reads CASNKGETGRETQYF. The CDR3 bases are TGTGCCAGTAACAAGGGGGAGACAGGGAGAGAGACCCAGTACTTC. The chain uses TRBV19 and TRBJ2-5; TRBD1 agrees at 7 bases. Looked up from germline, CDR1 is LNHDA and CDR2 is SQIVND (reference sequence). V was clipped by 7 bases and J by 4 bases; unmatched bases: 12. The CDR3 runs to 15 residues.

This clone was picked up many times. CDR3 sequence reads: CASSLQPAGTGNLGYEQYF. Here the CDR3 DNA reads TGCGCCAGCAGCTTGCAGCCGGCCGGGACAGGGAATTTAGGCTACGAGCAGTACTTC. The V call is TRBV5-1, the J call TRBJ2-7; 9 bases are a match to TRBD1. The CDR3 covers 19 residues. The V gene's germline CDR1 is SGHRS and CDR2 YFSETQ. Losses at the gene ends were 1 base for V and 3 bases for J; bases not matched to a gene: 17.

The chain joins TRBV7-3 to TRBJ2-3; D is perhaps TRBD1 (5 bases). The CDR3 sequence is 15 residues long. V lost 5 bases, J lost 3 bases, and 15 bases lay in between. The germline gives CDR1 SGHTA, CDR2 FQGTGA. CDR3 sequence reads: CASSPDSLGTDTQYF. The CDR3 DNA is TGTGCCAGCAGCCCCGACAGTCTGGGAACAGATACGCAGTATTTT.

This clone was recorded only once. V is TRBV29-1 and J is TRBJ1-2; no clear D gene. Trimming shortened V by 8 bases and J by 0 bases, and 13 bases separated the two germline ends. The CDR3 sequence is 13 residues long. Germline CDR1 is SQVTM and CDR2 is ANQGSEA. DNA for the CDR3: TGCAGCTCTTCCCAGGAAACTAACTATGGCTACACCTTC. Its translation is CSSSQETNYGYTF.

V usage is TRBV9 and J usage is TRBJ1-2; maybe TRBD1 (5 bases). The CDR3 totals 13 residues. V dropped 0 bases and J dropped 8 bases, with 11 bases sitting between them. Germline CDR1 is SGDLS and CDR2 is YYNGEE. The CDR3 protein is CASSVAQGLGYTF. CDR3 bases: TGTGCCAGCAGCGTAGCTCAGGGCCTCGGCTACACCTTC.

The chain couples TRBV7-8 to TRBJ2-7; TRBD2 matches 8 bases. The CDR3 sequence is 15 residues long. V trimming: 2 bases; J trimming: 5 bases; junction bases outside the gene matches: 8. The germline gives CDR1 SGHVS, CDR2 FQNEAQ. The CDR3 here is CASSLTTAAGDEQYF. The CDR3 region has the DNA TGTGCCAGCAGCTTAACGACGGCAGCGGGAGACGAGCAGTACTTC.

The chain links TRBV21-1 to TRBJ2-3; the D call TRBD2 from the table was never checked on the DNA. TRBV21-1 is given as a pseudogene. The CDR3 totals 12 residues. The CDR3 protein is CATGVPRDTQYF. As DNA, the CDR3 is TGTGCCACCGGGGTCCCGAGGGATACGCAGTATTTT.

The chain uses TRBV7-2 and TRBJ1-4, with no clear D. This CDR3 is 13 amino acids long. CDR1 and CDR2 (germline): SGHTA, FQGNSA. The ends were cut back, 3 bases at V and 1 base at J, with 3 bases in the middle. CDR3 bases: TGTGCCAGCAGCTTTAGAACTAATGAAAAACTGTTTTTT. Translating gives CASSFRTNEKLFF. Together with reference TRBV7-2 and TRBJ1-4, the CDR3 gives the full variable domain: GAGVSQSPSNKVTEKGKDVELRCDPISGHTALYWYRQSLGQGLEFLIYFQGNSAPDKSGLPSDRFSAERTGGSVSTLTIQRTQQEDSAVYLCASSFRTNEKLFFGSGTQLSVL.

This clone was picked up a small number of times. The chain has TRBV19 and TRBJ2-3; 8 bases are shared with TRBD1. The CDR3 length is 14 residues. Trimming took 5 bases from V and 5 from J; bases not matched to a gene: 6. Germline CDR1 is LNHDA and CDR2 is SQIVND (reference sequence). This CDR3 is CASSVGQGRDTQYF. For the CDR3, the DNA is TGTGCCAGTAGTGTTGGACAGGGACGAGATACGCAGTATTTT.

The chain couples TRBV15 to TRBJ1-2; D call uncertain. The length of the CDR3 is 12 residues. Trimming stripped 0 bases from V and 8 bases from J, with 7 bases between. Germline loops: CDR1 LNHNV, CDR2 YYDKDF (reference sequence). The CDR3 here is CATSRDRGGYTF. The CDR3 nucleotides read TGTGCCACCAGCAGAGATCGAGGGGGCTACACCTTC.

This sequence joins TRBV6-4 and TRBJ2-1; TRBD2 aligns across 8 bases. The CDR3 length is 14 residues. The germline CDR1 and CDR2 sequences are MRHNA and SNTAGT. V lost 5 bases, J lost 6 bases, and 6 bases stayed unmatched. Written as DNA, the CDR3 is TGTGCCAGCAGTAGACTAGCGCAGAGCAATGAGCAGTTCTTC. Translating gives CASSRLAQSNEQFF.

The chain is built from TRBV2 and TRBJ1-2, with TRBD1 identical over 7 bases. The CDR3 runs 15 residues. Trimming cost V 5 bases and J 3 bases; bases outside gene matches: 9. CDR1 and CDR2 from the germline V gene are SNHLY and FYNNEI. Here the CDR3 reads CASSPSMTGHYGYTF. For the CDR3, the DNA is TGTGCCAGCAGTCCATCTATGACAGGGCACTATGGCTACACCTTC.

In this sample, this clone turned up once. V and J are TRBV9 and TRBJ2-7, with TRBD2 matching over 8 bases. This CDR3 comprises 15 residues. Looked up from germline, CDR1 is SGDLS and CDR2 is YYNGEE. The J segment lost 5 bases and the V segment lost 4 bases, leaving 11 bases of the junction unmatched. CDR3 loop: CASSSGGGYSHEQYF. The CDR3 nucleotides read TGTGCCAGCAGCTCGGGGGGGGGCTATTCCCACGAGCAGTACTTC. The full variable domain, completed using reference TRBV9 and TRBJ2-7, is DSGVTQTPKHLITATGQRVTLRCSPRSGDLSVYWYQQSLDQGLQFLIQYYNGEERAKGNILERFSAQQFPDLHSELNLSSLELGDSALYFCASSSGGGYSHEQYFGPGTRLTVT.

V and J are TRBV16 and TRBJ1-5; weak D call: TRBD1 (5 bases). Deletions cut 5 bases from V and 9 bases from J, with 17 bases between. The CDR3 spans 14 residues. Germline CDR1 KGHSY, CDR2 FQNENV. CDR3 in DNA: TGTGCCAGCAGCGGCGGGACGGACGAGGGGCCCCAGCATTTT. Amino acids: CASSGGTDEGPQHF.

Comments on this clone: This sample includes further DNA sequences coding for the same CDR3. The chain recombines TRBV7-9 with TRBJ1-2; the match to TRBD1 covers 7 bases. In germline, CDR1 is SEHNR, CDR2 FQNEAQ (reference sequence). V shed 4 bases, J shed 2 bases, and the junction held 4 bases outside the gene matches. CDR3 length: 14 residues. In nucleotides, the CDR3 is TGTGCCAGCAGCTCGGGACAGTTAAACTATGGCTACACCTTC. Encoded protein: CASSSGQLNYGYTF. The full variable domain, its missing parts supplied by reference TRBV7-9 and TRBJ1-2, is DTGVSQNPRHKITKRGQNVTFRCDPISEHNRLYWYRQTLGQGPEFLTYFQNEAQLEKSRLLSDRFSAERPKGSFSTLEIQRTEQGDSAMYLCASSSGQLNYGYTFGSGTRLTVV.

This sequence joins TRBV2 and TRBJ1-5; D is unresolved. The V and J ends lost 6 bases and 4 bases respectively, with 10 bases between them. Looked up from germline, CDR1 is SNHLY and CDR2 is FYNNEI. The CDR3 length is 13 residues. CDR3 in amino acids: CASSDNVNQPQHF. The CDR3 DNA follows: TGTGCCAGCAGCGACAACGTAAATCAGCCCCAGCATTTT.

The chain links TRBV11-1 to TRBJ2-1; 10 bases align to TRBD2. V was clipped by 3 bases and J by 5 bases; unmatched bases: 4. CDR3 length equals 15 residues. The germline gives CDR1 SGHAT, CDR2 FQDESV (reference sequence). The CDR3 DNA reads as TGTGCCAGCAGCTTGACTAGCGGGCCGAACAATGAGCAGTTCTTC. This gives the protein CASSLTSGPNNEQFF.

The genes are TRBV29-1 and TRBJ2-1; 11 bases fit TRBD2. Germline V gives CDR1 SQVTM, CDR2 ANQGSEA. Trimming cost V 3 bases and J 0 bases; bases outside gene matches: 7. This CDR3 has 17 residues. The CDR3 region is CSVDGASGRSSYNEQFF. In nucleotides, the CDR3 is TGCAGCGTTGACGGGGCTAGCGGGAGGAGCTCCTACAATGAGCAGTTCTTC.

On this clone: This sequence may be a read error, since a much larger clone differs from it by one base. Other DNA sequences in this specimen translate into the identical CDR3. The gene calls are TRBV9 and TRBJ1-2; D perhaps matches TRBD1 (6 bases). V lost 1 base, J lost 2 bases, and 6 bases lay in between. The germline CDR1 and CDR2 sequences are SGDLS and YYNGEE. The CDR3 is made up of 13 amino acids. CDR3 DNA: TGTGCCAGCAGCGTAACAGGGAACTATGGCTACACCTTC. This gives the protein CASSVTGNYGYTF.

The chain recombines TRBV7-9 with TRBJ1-2, with TRBD1 identical over 8 bases. J gave up 2 bases and V 0 bases, and 5 bases lay outside the gene matches. The CDR3 is 16 residues long. Per germline, CDR1 SEHNR and CDR2 FQNEAQ (reference sequence). This chain's CDR3 is CASSLATGVSNYGYTF. The DNA for the CDR3 is TGTGCCAGCAGCTTAGCGACAGGGGTGTCGAACTATGGCTACACCTTC.

The chain is built from TRBV6-6 and TRBJ1-5, with 7 bases aligning to TRBD1. CDR3 length: 13 residues. Germline assignment: CDR1 MNHNY and CDR2 SVGAGI (reference sequence). V lost 6 bases, J lost 7 bases, and 6 bases stayed unmatched. CDR3 sequence: CASSQGGWQPQHF. The DNA of the CDR3 is TGTGCCAGCAGCCAGGGGGGCTGGCAGCCCCAGCATTTT.

Ten or more counts support this clone. In DNA, the CDR3 is TGTGCCAGCAGACCACCTCACGGAGGCTCCGGGGAGCTGTTTTTT. Amino acid sequence: CASRPPHGGSGELFF. J is TRBJ2-2 and V is TRBV6-5, with a weak D call TRBD2 (5 bases). The germline V gene encodes CDR1 MNHEY and CDR2 SVGAGI. With 6 bases removed from V and 6 bases from J, the gap between germline ends came to 17 bases. This CDR3 is built from 15 residues.

The V gene is TRBV7-2, the J gene TRBJ2-1, with a weak D call TRBD1 (5 bases). The CDR3 runs to 13 residues. The ends were cut back, 5 bases at V and 6 bases at J, with 11 bases in the middle. Germline CDR1 SGHTA, CDR2 FQGNSA. This chain's CDR3 is CASSIGHGNEQFF. As DNA, the CDR3 is TGTGCCAGCAGCATCGGACATGGCAATGAGCAGTTCTTC.

The genes are TRBV28 and TRBJ2-2; 9 bases agree with TRBD1. This CDR3 has 17 amino acids. V shed 5 bases and J 5 bases; nucleotides not matched to a gene: 12. Germline V gene data show CDR1 as MDHEN and CDR2 as SYDVKM. In nucleotides, the CDR3 is TGTGCCAGCAGTCCATTGCCGGGACAGGGATGGACCGGGGAGCTGTTTTTT. As protein: CASSPLPGQGWTGELFF.

The chain links TRBV9 to TRBJ2-4; TRBD1 matches at 9 bases. This CDR3 spans 14 amino acids. With 2 bases clipped from V and 7 bases from J, the junction kept 4 bases outside the gene matches. Germline V lookup: CDR1 SGDLS, CDR2 YYNGEE. CDR3 sequence: CASSVGTGRNIQYF. The CDR3 DNA is TGTGCCAGCAGCGTGGGGACAGGGAGGAACATTCAGTACTTC.

Only a few counts were recorded for this clone. The V call is TRBV30, the J call TRBJ2-1; 14 nucleotides agree with TRBD2. V lost 3 bases and J lost 7; bases outside the gene matches: 8. The CDR3 runs to 16 residues. Germline lookup yields CDR1 GTSNPN and CDR2 SVGIG (reference sequence). In nucleotides, the CDR3 is TGTGCCTGGAGACACGGGACTAGCGGGAGATTGAATGAGCAGTTCTTC. Encoded protein: CAWRHGTSGRLNEQFF.